This TCR beta chain was profiled in a study of cytomegalovirus exposure and HLA in healthy donors. PCR amplification relied on 60 Vbeta primers (plus 13 Jbeta primers). TCRdb keeps only in-frame clones here, not all; method: immunoSEQ multiplex PCR. The top ten hold approximately 1.5% of the sample, which has more than 150,000 clones, 70% to 80% seen once. Regarding this clone: The antigen is unknown.

Study-wide points: High sensitivity and specificity were reportedly achieved when the classifier diagnosed cytomegalovirus status.

The clonotype was recovered from a girl under 18 in good health and CMV-seropositive. The material sequenced was PBMCs.

CDR3 nucleotide sequence: TGTGCCAGCAGTTTTACCCGAGGGACAGGCAAAATTGAAGCTTTCTTT. Translation gives CASSFTRGTGKIEAFF. The chain is built from TRBV27 and TRBJ1-1, with 8 bases matching TRBD1. Looked up from germline, CDR1 is MNHEY and CDR2 is SMNVEV (reference sequence). The CDR3 sequence is 16 residues long. After removal of 3 bases from V and 7 bases from J, the junction contained 13 bases not matched to a gene.